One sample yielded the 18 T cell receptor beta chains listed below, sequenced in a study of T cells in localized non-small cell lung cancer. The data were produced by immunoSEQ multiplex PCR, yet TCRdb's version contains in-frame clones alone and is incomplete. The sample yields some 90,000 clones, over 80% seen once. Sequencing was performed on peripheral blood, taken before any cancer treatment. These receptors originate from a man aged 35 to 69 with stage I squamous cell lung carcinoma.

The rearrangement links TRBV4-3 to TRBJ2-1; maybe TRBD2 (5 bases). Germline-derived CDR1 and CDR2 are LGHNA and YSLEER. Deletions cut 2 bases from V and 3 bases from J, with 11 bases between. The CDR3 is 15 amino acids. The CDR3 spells CASSQSLGGYNEQFF. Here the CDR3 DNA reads TGCGCCAGCAGCCAATCCCTAGGAGGCTACAATGAGCAGTTCTTC.

CDR3 sequence reads: CASRDGAGEQYF. The CDR3 nucleotides are TGTGCCAGCAGGGACGGGGCGGGCGAGCAGTACTTC. The V call is TRBV6-5, the J call TRBJ2-7; D may correspond to TRBD1 or TRBD2 (5 bases each). CDR3 length equals 12 residues. The V end was cut by 6 bases, the J end by 6 bases, with 12 bases between. The germline V gene has CDR1 MNHEY and CDR2 SVGAGI.

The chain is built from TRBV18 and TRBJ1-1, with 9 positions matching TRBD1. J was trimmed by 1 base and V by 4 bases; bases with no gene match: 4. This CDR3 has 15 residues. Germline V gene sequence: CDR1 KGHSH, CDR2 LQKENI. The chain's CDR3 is CASSRGTGSNTEAFF. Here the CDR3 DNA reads TGTGCCAGCTCACGAGGGACAGGGTCGAACACTGAAGCTTTCTTT.

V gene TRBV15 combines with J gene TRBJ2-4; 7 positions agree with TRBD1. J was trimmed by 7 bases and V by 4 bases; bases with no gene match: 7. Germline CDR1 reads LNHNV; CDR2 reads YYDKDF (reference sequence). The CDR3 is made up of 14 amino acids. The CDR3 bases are TGTGCCACCAGCACTACCGGGACAGTGAACATTCAGTACTTC. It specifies CATSTTGTVNIQYF.

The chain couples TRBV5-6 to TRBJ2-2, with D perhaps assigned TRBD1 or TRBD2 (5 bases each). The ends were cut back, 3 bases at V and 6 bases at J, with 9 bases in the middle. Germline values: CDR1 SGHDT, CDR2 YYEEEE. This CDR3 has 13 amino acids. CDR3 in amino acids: CASSYPGPGELFF. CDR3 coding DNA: TGTGCCAGCAGCTACCCGGGACCCGGGGAGCTGTTTTTT.

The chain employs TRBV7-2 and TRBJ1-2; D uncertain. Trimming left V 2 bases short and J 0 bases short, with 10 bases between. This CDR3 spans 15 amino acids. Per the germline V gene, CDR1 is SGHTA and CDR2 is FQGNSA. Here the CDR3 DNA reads TGTGCCAGCAGCTTAAACAGCCAAGCTAACTATGGCTACACCTTC. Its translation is CASSLNSQANYGYTF.

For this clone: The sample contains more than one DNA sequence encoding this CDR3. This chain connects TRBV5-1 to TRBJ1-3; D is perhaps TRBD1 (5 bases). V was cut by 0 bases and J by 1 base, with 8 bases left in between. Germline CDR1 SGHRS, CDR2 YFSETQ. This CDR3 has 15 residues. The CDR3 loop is CASSLGGTSGNTIYF. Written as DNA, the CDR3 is TGCGCCAGCAGCTTGGGGGGGACTTCTGGAAACACCATATATTTT.

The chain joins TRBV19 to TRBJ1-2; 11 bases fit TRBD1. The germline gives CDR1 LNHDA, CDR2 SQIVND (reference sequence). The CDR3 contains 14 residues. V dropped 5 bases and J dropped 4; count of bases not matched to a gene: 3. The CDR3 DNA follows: TGTGCCAGTAGTGGACAGGGGGCTTCCTATGGCTACACCTTC. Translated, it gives CASSGQGASYGYTF.

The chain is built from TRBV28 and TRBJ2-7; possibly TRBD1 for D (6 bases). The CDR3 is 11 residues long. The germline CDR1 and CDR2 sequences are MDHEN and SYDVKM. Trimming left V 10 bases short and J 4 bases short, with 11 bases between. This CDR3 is CATTGLYEQYF. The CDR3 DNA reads TGTGCCACCACAGGGTTGTACGAGCAGTACTTC. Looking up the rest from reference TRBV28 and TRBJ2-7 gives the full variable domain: DVKVTQSSRYLVKRTGEKVFLECVQDMDHENMFWYRQDPGLGLRLIYFSYDVKMKEKGDIPEGYSVSREKKERFSLILESASTNQTSMYLCATTGLYEQYFGPGTRLTVT.

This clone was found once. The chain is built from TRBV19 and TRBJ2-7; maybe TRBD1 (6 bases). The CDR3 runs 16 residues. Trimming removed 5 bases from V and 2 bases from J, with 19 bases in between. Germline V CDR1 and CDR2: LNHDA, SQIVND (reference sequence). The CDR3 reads CASSAPQGSITYEQYF. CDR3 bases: TGTGCCAGTAGTGCCCCGCAGGGGTCGATTACCTACGAGCAGTACTTC.

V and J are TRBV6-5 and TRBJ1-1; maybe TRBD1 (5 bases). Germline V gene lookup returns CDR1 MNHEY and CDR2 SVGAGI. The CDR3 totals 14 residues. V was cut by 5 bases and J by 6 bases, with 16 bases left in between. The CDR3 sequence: CASSVGGIAAEAFF. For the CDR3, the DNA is TGTGCCAGCAGTGTCGGGGGGATCGCCGCTGAAGCTTTCTTT.

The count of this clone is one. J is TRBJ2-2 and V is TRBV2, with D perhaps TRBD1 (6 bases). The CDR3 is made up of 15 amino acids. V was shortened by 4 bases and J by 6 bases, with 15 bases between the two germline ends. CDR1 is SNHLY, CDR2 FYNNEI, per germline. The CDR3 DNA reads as TGTGCCAGCAGTGGGCGACAGGCGAATCCCGGGGAGCTGTTTTTT. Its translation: CASSGRQANPGELFF.

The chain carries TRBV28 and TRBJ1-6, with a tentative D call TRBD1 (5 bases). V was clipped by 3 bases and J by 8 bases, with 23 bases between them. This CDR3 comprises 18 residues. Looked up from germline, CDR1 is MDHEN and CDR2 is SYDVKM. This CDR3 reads CASSFALSGQQSYSPLHF. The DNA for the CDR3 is TGTGCCAGCAGTTTCGCGCTGTCGGGGCAGCAAAGCTATTCACCCCTCCACTTT.

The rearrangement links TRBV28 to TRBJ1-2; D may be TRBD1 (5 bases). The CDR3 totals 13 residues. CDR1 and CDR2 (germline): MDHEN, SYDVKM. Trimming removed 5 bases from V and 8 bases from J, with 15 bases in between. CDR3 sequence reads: CASSLLREYGYTF. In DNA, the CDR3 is TGTGCCAGCAGTCTCCTCAGGGAATACGGCTACACCTTC.

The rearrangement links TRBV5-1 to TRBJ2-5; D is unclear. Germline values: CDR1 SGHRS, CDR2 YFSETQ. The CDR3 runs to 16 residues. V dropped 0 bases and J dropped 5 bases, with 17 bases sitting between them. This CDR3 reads CASSLAQSYLSETQYF. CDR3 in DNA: TGCGCCAGCAGCTTGGCACAGAGCTACTTGTCGGAGACCCAGTACTTC. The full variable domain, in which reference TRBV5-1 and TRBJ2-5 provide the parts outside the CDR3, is KAGVTQTPRYLIKTRGQQVTLSCSPISGHRSVSWYQQTPGQGLQFLFEYFSETQRNKGNFPGRFSGRQFSNSRSEMNVSTLELGDSALYLCASSLAQSYLSETQYFGPGTRLLVL.

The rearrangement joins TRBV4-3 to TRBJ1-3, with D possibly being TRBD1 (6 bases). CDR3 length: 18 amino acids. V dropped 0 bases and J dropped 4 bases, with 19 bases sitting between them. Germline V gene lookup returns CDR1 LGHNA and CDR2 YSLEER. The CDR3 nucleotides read TGCGCCAGCAGCCAAGATGTAGGGGGGAGGGTACGGGGAAACACCATATATTTT. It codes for CASSQDVGGRVRGNTIYF.

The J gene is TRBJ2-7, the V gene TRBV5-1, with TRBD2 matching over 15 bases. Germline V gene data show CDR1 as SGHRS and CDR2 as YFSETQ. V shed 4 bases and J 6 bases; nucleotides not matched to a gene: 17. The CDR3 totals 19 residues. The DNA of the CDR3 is TGCGCCAGCAGCCCTACCGCCGGGACTAGCGGGGGGAGTTTTCGCGAGCAGTACTTC. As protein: CASSPTAGTSGGSFREQYF. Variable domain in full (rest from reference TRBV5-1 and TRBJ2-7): KAGVTQTPRYLIKTRGQQVTLSCSPISGHRSVSWYQQTPGQGLQFLFEYFSETQRNKGNFPGRFSGRQFSNSRSEMNVSTLELGDSALYLCASSPTAGTSGGSFREQYFGPGTRLTVT.

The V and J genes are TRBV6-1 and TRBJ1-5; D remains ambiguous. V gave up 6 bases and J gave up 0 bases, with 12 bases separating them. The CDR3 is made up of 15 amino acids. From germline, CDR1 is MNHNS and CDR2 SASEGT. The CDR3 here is CASRPPAFSNQPQHF. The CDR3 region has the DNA TGTGCCAGCAGGCCTCCCGCGTTTAGCAATCAGCCCCAGCATTTT.